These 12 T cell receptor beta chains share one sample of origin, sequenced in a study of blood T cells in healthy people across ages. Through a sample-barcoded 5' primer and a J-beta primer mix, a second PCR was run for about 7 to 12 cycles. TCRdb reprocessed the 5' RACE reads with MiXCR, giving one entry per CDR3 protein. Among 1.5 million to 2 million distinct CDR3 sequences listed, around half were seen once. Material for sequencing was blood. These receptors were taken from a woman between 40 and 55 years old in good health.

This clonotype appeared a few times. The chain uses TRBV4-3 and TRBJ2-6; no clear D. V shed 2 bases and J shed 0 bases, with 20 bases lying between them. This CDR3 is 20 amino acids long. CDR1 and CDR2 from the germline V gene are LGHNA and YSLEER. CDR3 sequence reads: CASSQKRVPKLGSGANVLTF. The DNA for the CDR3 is TGCGCCAGCAGCCAAAAACGGGTTCCCAAGTTAGGCTCTGGGGCCAACGTCCTGACTTTC.

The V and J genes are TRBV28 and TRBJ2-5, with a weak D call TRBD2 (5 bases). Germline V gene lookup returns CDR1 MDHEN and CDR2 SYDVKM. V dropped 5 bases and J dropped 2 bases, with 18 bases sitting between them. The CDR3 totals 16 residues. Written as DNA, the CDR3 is TGTGCCAGCAGTCTCCAAGAACTAGAAATTCAAGAGACCCAGTACTTC. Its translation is CASSLQELEIQETQYF.

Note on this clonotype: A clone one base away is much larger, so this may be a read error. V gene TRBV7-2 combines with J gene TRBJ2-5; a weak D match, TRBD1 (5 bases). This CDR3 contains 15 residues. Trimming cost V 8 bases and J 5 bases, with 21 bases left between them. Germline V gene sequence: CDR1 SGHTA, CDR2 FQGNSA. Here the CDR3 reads CASGSLGRDLETQYF. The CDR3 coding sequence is TGTGCCAGCGGCTCGTTGGGGCGCGACTTGGAGACCCAGTACTTC.

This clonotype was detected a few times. The chain's CDR3 is CASSLYQYEQYF. The CDR3 DNA reads as TGTGCCAGCAGTTTATATCAGTACGAGCAGTACTTC. V usage is TRBV12-3 or TRBV12-4 and J usage is TRBJ2-7; no clear D gene. There are 12 residues in the CDR3. Trimming left V 2 bases short and J 4 bases short, with 6 bases between.

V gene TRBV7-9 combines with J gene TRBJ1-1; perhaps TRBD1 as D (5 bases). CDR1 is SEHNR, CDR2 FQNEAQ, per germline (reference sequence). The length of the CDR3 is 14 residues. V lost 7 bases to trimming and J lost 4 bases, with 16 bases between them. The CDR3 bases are TGTGCCAGCACCGGGGGGGGGATGGGCACTGAAGCTTTCTTT. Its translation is CASTGGGMGTEAFF.

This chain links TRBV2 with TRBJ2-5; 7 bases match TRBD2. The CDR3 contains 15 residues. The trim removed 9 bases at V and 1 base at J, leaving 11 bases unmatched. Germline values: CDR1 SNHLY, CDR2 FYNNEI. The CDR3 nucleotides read TGTGCCAGTAGGAGGGCGGGAGCCCCCCAAGAGACCCAGTACTTC. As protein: CASRRAGAPQETQYF. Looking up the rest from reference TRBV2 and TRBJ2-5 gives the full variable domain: EPEVTQTPSHQVTQMGQEVILRCVPISNHLYFYWYRQILGQKVEFLVSFYNNEISEKSEIFDDQFSVERPDGSNFTLKIRSTKLEDSAMYFCASRRAGAPQETQYFGPGTRLLVL.

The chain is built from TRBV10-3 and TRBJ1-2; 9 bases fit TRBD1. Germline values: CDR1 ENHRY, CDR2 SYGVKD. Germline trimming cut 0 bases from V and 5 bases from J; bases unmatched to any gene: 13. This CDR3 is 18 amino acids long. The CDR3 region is CAISESGDRVPTRYGYTF. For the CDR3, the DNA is TGTGCCATCAGTGAGTCGGGGGACAGGGTTCCCACTCGGTATGGCTACACCTTC.

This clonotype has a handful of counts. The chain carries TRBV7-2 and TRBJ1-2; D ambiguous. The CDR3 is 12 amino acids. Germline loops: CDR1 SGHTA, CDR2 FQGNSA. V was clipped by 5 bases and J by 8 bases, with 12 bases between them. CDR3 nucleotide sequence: TGTGCCAGCAGCACTTTAATGGAAGGCTACACCTTC. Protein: CASSTLMEGYTF.

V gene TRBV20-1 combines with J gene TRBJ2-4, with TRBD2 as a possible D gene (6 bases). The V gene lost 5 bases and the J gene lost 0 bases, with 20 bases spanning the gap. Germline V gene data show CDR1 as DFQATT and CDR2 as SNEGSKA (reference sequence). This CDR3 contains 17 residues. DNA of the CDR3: TGCAGTGCTCAACCGGGACTTCGAGCATCAGCCAAAAACATTCAGTACTTC. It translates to CSAQPGLRASAKNIQYF.

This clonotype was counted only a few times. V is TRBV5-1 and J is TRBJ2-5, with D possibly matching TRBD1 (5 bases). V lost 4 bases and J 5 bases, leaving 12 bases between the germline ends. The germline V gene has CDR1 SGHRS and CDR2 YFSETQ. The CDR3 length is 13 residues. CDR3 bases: TGCGCCAGCAGCCCGAAGGGGATGGAGACCCAGTACTTC. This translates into CASSPKGMETQYF.

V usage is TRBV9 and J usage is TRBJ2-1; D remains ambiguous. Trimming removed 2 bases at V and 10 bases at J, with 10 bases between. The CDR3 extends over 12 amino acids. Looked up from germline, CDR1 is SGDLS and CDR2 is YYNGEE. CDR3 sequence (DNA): TGTGCCAGCAGCGTCCCCATGGGGGAGCAGTTCTTC. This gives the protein CASSVPMGEQFF.

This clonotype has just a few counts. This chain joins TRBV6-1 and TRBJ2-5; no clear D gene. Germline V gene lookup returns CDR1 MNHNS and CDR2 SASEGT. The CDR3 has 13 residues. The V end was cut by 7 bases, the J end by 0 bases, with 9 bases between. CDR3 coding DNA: TGTGCCAGCAAGGCTCTAAACCAAGAGACCCAGTACTTC. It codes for CASKALNQETQYF.